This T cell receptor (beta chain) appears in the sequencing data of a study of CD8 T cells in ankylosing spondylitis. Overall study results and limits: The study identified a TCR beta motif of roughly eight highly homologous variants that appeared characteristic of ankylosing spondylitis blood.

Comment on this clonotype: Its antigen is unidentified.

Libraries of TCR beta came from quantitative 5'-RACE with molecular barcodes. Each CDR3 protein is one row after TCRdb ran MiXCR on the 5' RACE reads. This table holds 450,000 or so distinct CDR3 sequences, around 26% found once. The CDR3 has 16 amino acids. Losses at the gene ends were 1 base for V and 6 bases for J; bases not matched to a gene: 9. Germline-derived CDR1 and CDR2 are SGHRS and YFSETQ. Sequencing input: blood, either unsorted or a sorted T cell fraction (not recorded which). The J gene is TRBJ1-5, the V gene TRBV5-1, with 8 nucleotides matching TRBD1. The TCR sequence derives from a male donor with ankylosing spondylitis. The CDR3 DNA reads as TGCGCCAGCAGCTTGACTGCGAGGACAGGGAGTCAGCCCCAGCATTTT. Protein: CASSLTARTGSQPQHF.